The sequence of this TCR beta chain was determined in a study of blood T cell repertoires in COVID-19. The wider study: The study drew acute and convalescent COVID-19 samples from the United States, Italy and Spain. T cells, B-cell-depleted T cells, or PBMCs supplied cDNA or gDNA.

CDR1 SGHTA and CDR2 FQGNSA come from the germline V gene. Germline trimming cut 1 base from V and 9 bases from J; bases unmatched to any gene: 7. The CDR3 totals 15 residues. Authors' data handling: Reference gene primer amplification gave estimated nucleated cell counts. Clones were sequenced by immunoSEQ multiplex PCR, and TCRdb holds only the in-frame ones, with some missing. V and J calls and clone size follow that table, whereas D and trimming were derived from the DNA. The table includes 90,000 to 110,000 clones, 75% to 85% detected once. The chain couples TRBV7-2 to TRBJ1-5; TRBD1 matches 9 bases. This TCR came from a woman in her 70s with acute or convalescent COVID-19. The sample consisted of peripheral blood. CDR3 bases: TGTGCCAGCAGCTTAGAGGGACAGGGAGGTCTGCCCCAGCATTTT. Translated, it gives CASSLEGQGGLPQHF.